These T cell receptor beta chains were read from a single sample in a study of blood T cells in healthy people across ages. TCRdb re-derived calls from the 5' RACE reads in MiXCR, one entry per CDR3 protein. This table holds 650,000 to 1,000,000 distinct CDR3 sequences, 35% to 60% found once. Sequencing was done on a sample of blood. The receptor source for this set is a man older than 75 in good health. The CDR3 runs from the conserved cysteine through the conserved F or W. The D gene is left open where the match is weak. Clone sizes are given selectively: once, few, many, or a class where the clone is expanded.

d_gene	abundance	v_gene	j_gene	CDR3aa	CDR3nt
.	.	TRBV7-2	TRBJ2-5	CASSSLGGGEETQYF	TGTGCCAGCAGCTCCTTGGGGGGCGGGGAAGAGACCCAGTACTTC
TRBD1	.	TRBV12-3/TRBV12-4	TRBJ1-2	CASTGQGASNYGYTF	TGTGCCAGCACCGGACAGGGGGCTTCCAACTATGGCTACACCTTC
TRBD2	.	TRBV29-1	TRBJ2-1	CSAGLAGAGEQFF	TGCAGCGCGGGACTAGCGGGAGCGGGTGAGCAGTTCTTC
.	few	TRBV7-3	TRBJ2-3	CASRGPDTDTQYF	TGTGCCAGCAGGGGGCCGGACACAGATACGCAGTATTTT
.	many	TRBV29-1	TRBJ2-5	CSVAPAPETQYF	TGCAGCGTTGCCCCCGCCCCAGAGACCCAGTACTTC
TRBD2	few	TRBV5-1	TRBJ2-7	CASSLVVGTTLNEQYF	TGCGCCAGCAGCTTGGTGGTCGGGACTACCCTCAATGAGCAGTACTTC
.	.	TRBV6-2/TRBV6-3	TRBJ2-6	CASSPGLWDSGANVLTF	TGTGCCAGCAGTCCGGGACTTTGGGACTCTGGGGCCAACGTCCTGACTTTC
TRBD2	few	TRBV27	TRBJ2-7	CASSPRDYGEQYF	TGTGCCAGCAGTCCCCGGGACTACGGCGAGCAGTACTTC
.	few	TRBV27	TRBJ2-7	CASSLSLGLGEQYF	TGTGCCAGCAGTTTATCACTGGGGCTTGGGGAGCAGTACTTC
.	.	TRBV20-1	TRBJ1-3	CSVAGGAGNTIYF	TGCAGTGTTGCGGGAGGGGCTGGAAACACCATATATTTT
.	.	TRBV14	TRBJ2-5	CASSPSWASDEQYF	TGTGCCAGCAGCCCCTCATGGGCTAGCGATGAGCAGTACTTC
TRBD1	once	TRBV28	TRBJ2-7	CASSLPISTGTGLYEQYF	TGTGCCAGCAGTTTACCCATATCAACCGGGACAGGGCTCTACGAGCAGTACTTC
TRBD2	.	TRBV20-1	TRBJ2-7	CSAWASGRGDEQYF	TGCAGTGCTTGGGCTAGCGGGAGGGGTGACGAGCAGTACTTC
.	.	TRBV20-1	TRBJ2-3	CSARVYRKEPDTQYF	TGCAGTGCTAGAGTTTACAGAAAAGAACCAGATACGCAGTATTTT
.	.	TRBV28	TRBJ2-1	CASSLLGGDEQFF	TGTGCCAGCAGTTTATTGGGTGGCGATGAGCAGTTCTTC
TRBD2	few	TRBV7-2	TRBJ2-3	CASSGSSGGTTDTQYF	TGTGCCAGCAGCGGCTCTAGCGGGGGTACCACAGATACGCAGTATTTT
TRBD2	few	TRBV28	TRBJ2-5	CASRGRGSRVETQYF	TGTGCCAGCAGGGGTCGCGGGAGTAGGGTAGAGACCCAGTACTTC
TRBD1	few	TRBV28	TRBJ1-2	CASSPDRGGYGYTF	TGTGCCAGCAGTCCCGACAGGGGAGGCTATGGCTACACCTTC
TRBD2	.	TRBV5-1	TRBJ2-1	CASSTRLAGDNEQFF	TGCGCCAGCAGCACCAGACTAGCGGGGGACAATGAGCAGTTCTTC
.	.	TRBV12-3/TRBV12-4	TRBJ2-1	CACSLAGDGSYNEQFF	TGTGCCTGCAGTTTAGCAGGTGACGGATCCTACAATGAGCAGTTCTTC
.	few	TRBV7-2	TRBJ2-3	CASSDFTDTQYF	TGTGCCAGCAGCGACTTCACAGATACGCAGTATTTT
TRBD2	.	TRBV20-1	TRBJ2-3	CSARDRIPGLAGGGTDTQYF	TGCAGTGCTAGAGATCGAATACCGGGACTAGCGGGAGGGGGCACAGATACGCAGTATTTT
TRBD2	.	TRBV27	TRBJ2-7	CASRRQGLAVSYEQYF	TGTGCCAGCCGAAGGCAGGGACTAGCGGTCTCCTACGAGCAGTACTTC
.	.	TRBV29-1	TRBJ2-7	CSVQEFSYEQYF	TGCAGCGTTCAAGAATTCTCCTACGAGCAGTACTTC
TRBD2	.	TRBV4-3	TRBJ2-5	CASSQDRGRGVLVQETQYF	TGCGCCAGCAGCCAAGATCGGGGTCGGGGGGTGCTCGTCCAAGAGACCCAGTACTTC
TRBD1	.	TRBV29-1	TRBJ1-4	CSVGRTGPNEKLFF	TGCAGCGTTGGAAGGACAGGCCCTAATGAAAAACTGTTTTTT
.	once	TRBV12-3/TRBV12-4	TRBJ2-3	CASSPEWARADTQYF	TGTGCCAGCAGCCCCGAGTGGGCCAGAGCAGATACGCAGTATTTT
TRBD1	once	TRBV10-1	TRBJ1-2	CASAGDRTYGYTF	TGCGCCAGCGCCGGGGACAGAACCTATGGCTACACCTTC
.	.	TRBV7-9	TRBJ2-7	CASSLGAGRFNEQYF	TGTGCCAGCAGCTTAGGGGCAGGGAGGTTCAACGAGCAGTACTTC
TRBD2	once	TRBV20-1	TRBJ2-5	CSASAAGGTLQETQYF	TGCAGTGCTAGTGCGGCGGGAGGGACCCTCCAAGAGACCCAGTACTTC
TRBD2	.	TRBV28	TRBJ2-1	CASSPVPILAGGPDEQFF	TGTGCCAGCAGTCCGGTTCCCATTCTAGCGGGAGGGCCGGATGAGCAGTTCTTC
.	.	TRBV12-3/TRBV12-4	TRBJ2-3	CASSVRGAGDTQYF	TGTGCCAGCAGTGTCAGAGGGGCCGGAGATACGCAGTATTTT
.	few	TRBV9	TRBJ2-3	CASSGVRTDTQYF	TGTGCCAGCAGCGGAGTCCGCACAGATACGCAGTATTTT
.	few	TRBV10-3	TRBJ2-3	CAISEKDRTSTDTQYF	TGTGCCATCAGTGAGAAGGACAGAACTAGCACAGATACGCAGTATTTT
.	few	TRBV9	TRBJ1-1	CASSVVKGYAEAFF	TGTGCCAGCAGCGTAGTAAAAGGGTACGCTGAAGCTTTCTTT
TRBD2	.	TRBV7-8	TRBJ2-1	CASTSGIYEQFF	TGTGCCAGCACTAGCGGGATCTATGAGCAGTTCTTC
.	.	TRBV5-1	TRBJ1-6	CASSLVGQRTYNSPLHF	TGCGCCAGCAGCTTGGTCGGACAGCGCACCTATAATTCACCCCTCCACTTT
.	.	TRBV28	TRBJ2-2	CASSFPGLTSPGELFF	TGTGCCAGCAGTTTCCCAGGACTTACCTCCCCCGGGGAGCTGTTTTTT
TRBD2	.	TRBV3-1	TRBJ2-1	CASSRGLAQDNEQFF	TGTGCCAGCAGCCGCGGACTAGCTCAGGACAATGAGCAGTTCTTC
.	.	TRBV11-2	TRBJ2-1	CASSRSFEQFF	TGTGCCAGCAGCCGCTCTTTTGAGCAGTTCTTC
.	once	TRBV20-1	TRBJ1-2	CSARDDRQVGYTF	TGCAGTGCTAGGGACGACAGGCAGGTTGGCTACACCTTC
TRBD1	.	TRBV27	TRBJ2-7	CASSPRQGALYEQYF	TGTGCCAGCAGTCCACGACAGGGCGCCCTATACGAGCAGTACTTC
.	few	TRBV6-2/TRBV6-3	TRBJ2-4	CASSYPSGEGSLKNIQYF	TGTGCCAGCAGTTACCCGAGCGGTGAGGGGTCTCTCAAAAACATTCAGTACTTC
.	.	TRBV21-1	TRBJ2-7	CASSTTQASPYEQYF	TGTGCCAGCAGCACCACACAGGCGAGCCCCTACGAGCAGTACTTC
TRBD2	.	TRBV28	TRBJ2-7	CASSFEGGSDYEQYF	TGTGCCAGCAGTTTTGAAGGCGGGAGTGACTACGAGCAGTACTTC
TRBD2	few	TRBV7-6	TRBJ2-4	CASSFEAGGLAKNIQYF	TGTGCCAGCAGTTTTGAAGCGGGGGGACTAGCCAAAAACATTCAGTACTTC
.	.	TRBV13	TRBJ2-6	CASSIGTAPQTLWANVLTF	TGTGCCAGCAGCATCGGGACGGCTCCTCAGACTCTCTGGGCCAACGTCCTGACTTTC
.	many	TRBV28	TRBJ2-1	CASSLPQTVRNEQFF	TGTGCCAGCAGTCTCCCACAGACAGTTAGGAATGAGCAGTTCTTC
.	many	TRBV27	TRBJ1-5	CASSLIGQPQHF	TGTGCCAGCAGTCTGATAGGTCAGCCCCAGCATTTT
TRBD2	few	TRBV20-1	TRBJ2-1	CSARVGLASDEQFF	TGCAGTGCTAGGGTCGGACTAGCAAGCGATGAGCAGTTCTTC
TRBD2	few	TRBV20-1	TRBJ2-7	CSARGTSGSFFVEQYF	TGCAGTGCTAGAGGGACTAGCGGGAGCTTCTTTGTCGAGCAGTACTTC
.	.	TRBV10-3	TRBJ1-2	CAISEESYYGYTF	TGTGCCATCAGTGAGGAGTCATACTATGGCTACACCTTC
.	few	TRBV27	TRBJ2-5	CASNRPGETQYF	TGTGCCAGCAACCGACCAGGGGAGACCCAGTACTTC